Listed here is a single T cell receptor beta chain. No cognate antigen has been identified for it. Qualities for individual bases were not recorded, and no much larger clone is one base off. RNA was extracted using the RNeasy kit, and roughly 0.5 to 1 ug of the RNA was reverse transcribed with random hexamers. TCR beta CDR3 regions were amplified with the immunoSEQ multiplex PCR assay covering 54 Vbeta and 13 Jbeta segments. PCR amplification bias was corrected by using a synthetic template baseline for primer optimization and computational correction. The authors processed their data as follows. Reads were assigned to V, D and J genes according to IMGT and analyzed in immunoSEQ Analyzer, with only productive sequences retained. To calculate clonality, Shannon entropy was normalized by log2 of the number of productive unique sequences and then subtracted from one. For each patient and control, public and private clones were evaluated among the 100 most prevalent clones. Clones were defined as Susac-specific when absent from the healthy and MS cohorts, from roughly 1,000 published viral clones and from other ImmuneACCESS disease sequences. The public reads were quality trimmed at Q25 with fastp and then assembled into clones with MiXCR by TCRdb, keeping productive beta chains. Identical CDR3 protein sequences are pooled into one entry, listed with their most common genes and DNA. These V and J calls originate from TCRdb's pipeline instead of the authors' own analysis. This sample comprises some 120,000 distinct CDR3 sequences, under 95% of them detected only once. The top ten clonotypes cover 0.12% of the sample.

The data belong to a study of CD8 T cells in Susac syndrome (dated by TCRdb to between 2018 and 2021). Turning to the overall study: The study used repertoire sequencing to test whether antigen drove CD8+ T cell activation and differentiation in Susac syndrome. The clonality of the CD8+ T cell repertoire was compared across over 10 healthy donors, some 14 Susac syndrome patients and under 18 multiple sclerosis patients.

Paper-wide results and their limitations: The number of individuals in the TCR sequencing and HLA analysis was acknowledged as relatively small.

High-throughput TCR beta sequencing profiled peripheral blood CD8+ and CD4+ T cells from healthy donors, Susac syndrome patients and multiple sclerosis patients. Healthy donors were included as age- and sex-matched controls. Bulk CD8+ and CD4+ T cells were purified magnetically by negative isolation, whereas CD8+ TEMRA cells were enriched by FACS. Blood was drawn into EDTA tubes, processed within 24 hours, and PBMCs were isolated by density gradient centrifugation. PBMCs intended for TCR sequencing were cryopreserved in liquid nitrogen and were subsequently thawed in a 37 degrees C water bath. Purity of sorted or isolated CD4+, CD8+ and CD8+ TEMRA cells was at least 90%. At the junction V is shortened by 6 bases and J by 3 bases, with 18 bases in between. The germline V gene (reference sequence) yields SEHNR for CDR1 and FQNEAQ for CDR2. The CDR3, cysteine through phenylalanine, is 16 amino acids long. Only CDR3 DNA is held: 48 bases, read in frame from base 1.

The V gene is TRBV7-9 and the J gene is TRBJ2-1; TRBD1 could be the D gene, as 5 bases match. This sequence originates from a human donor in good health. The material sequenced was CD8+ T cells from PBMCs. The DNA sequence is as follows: TGTGCCAGCAGTCGCCAAGGGGCAATTCTCTACAATGAGCAGTTCTTC. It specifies CASSRQGAILYNEQFF.